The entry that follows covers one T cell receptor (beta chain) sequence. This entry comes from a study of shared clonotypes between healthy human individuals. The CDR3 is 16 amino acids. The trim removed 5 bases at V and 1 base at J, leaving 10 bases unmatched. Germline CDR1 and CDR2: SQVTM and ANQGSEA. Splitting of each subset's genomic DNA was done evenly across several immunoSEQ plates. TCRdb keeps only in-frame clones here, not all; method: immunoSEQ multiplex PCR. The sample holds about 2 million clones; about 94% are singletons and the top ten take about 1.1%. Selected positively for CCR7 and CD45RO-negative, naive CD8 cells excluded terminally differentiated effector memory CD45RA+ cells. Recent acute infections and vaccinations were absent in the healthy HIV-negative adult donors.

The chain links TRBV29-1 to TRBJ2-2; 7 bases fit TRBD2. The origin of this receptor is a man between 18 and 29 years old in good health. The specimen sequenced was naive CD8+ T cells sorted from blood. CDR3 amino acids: CSVLAGGSLNTGELFF. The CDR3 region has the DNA TGCAGCGTTTTAGCTGGCGGGAGCCTGAACACCGGGGAGCTGTTTTTT.